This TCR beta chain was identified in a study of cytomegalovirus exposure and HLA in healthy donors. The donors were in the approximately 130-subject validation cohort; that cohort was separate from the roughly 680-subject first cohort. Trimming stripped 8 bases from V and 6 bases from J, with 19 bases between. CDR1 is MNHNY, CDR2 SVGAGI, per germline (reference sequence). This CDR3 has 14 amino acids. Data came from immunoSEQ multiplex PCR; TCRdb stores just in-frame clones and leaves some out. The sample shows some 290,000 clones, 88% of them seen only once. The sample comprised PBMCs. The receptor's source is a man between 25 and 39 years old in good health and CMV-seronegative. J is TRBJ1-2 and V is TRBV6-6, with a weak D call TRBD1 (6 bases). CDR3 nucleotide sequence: TGTGCCAGCCGGGGTCCGGGACAAGGCCATGGCTACACCTTC. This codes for CASRGPGQGHGYTF.